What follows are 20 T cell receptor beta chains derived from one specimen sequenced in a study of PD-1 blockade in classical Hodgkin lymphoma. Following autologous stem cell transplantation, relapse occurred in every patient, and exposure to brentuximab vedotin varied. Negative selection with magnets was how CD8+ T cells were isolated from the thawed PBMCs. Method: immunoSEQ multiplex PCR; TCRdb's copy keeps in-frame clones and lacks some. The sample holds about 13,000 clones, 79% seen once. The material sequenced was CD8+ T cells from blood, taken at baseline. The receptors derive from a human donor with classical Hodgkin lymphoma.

The CDR3 region is CASSFFAGHRQPQHF. CDR3 nucleotides: TGTGCCAGCAGCTTTTTCGCAGGGCATAGGCAGCCCCAGCATTTT. The chain recombines TRBV5-5 with TRBJ1-5; possibly TRBD1 for D (5 bases). Trimming removed 2 bases at V and 7 bases at J, with 16 bases between. The CDR3 totals 15 residues. CDR1 is SGHKS and CDR2 is YYEKEE in the germline V gene (reference sequence).

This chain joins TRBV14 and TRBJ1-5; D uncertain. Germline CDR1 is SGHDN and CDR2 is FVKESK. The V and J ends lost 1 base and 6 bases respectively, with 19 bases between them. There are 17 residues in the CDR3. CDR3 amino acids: CASSQVYSEPWIQPQHF. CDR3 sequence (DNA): TGTGCCAGCAGCCAAGTATATTCCGAGCCCTGGATTCAGCCCCAGCATTTT.

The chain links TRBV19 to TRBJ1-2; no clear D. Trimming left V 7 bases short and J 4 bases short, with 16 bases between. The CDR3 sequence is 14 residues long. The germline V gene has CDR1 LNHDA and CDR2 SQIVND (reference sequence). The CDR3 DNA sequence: TGTGCCAGTACCGCTTGGGTGCCGGGCTATGGCTACACCTTC. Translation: CASTAWVPGYGYTF.

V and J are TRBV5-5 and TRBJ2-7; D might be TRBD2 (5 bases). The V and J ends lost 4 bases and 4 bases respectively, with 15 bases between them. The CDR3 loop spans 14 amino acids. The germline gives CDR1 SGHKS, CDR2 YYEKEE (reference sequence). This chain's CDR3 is CASSPEGLGYEQYF. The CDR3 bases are TGTGCCAGCAGCCCAGAGGGTCTAGGATACGAGCAGTACTTC.

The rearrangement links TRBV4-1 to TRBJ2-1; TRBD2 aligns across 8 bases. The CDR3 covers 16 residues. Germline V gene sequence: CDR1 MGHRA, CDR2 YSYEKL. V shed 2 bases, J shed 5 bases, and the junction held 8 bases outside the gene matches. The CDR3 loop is CASSQTLRAGDNEQFF. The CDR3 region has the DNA TGCGCCAGCAGCCAAACGCTTCGAGCGGGAGACAATGAGCAGTTCTTC.

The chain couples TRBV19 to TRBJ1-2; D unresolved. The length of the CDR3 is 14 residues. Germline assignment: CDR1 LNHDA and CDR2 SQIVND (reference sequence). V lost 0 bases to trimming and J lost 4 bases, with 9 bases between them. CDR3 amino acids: CASSIEAESYGYTF. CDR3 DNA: TGTGCCAGTAGTATAGAGGCAGAGAGCTATGGCTACACCTTC.

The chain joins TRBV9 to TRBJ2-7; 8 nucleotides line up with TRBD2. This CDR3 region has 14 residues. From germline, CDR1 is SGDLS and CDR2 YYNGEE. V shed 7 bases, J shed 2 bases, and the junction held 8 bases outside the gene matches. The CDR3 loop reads CASSSGGFTYEQYF. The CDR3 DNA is TGTGCCAGCTCAAGCGGGGGCTTCACCTACGAGCAGTACTTC.

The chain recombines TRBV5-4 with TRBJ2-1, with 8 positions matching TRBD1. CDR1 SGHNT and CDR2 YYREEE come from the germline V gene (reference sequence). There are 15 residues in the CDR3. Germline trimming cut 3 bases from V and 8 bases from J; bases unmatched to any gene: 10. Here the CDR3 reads CASSYRDRLVDEQFF. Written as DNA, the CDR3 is TGTGCCAGCAGCTACAGGGACAGGCTGGTCGATGAGCAGTTCTTC.

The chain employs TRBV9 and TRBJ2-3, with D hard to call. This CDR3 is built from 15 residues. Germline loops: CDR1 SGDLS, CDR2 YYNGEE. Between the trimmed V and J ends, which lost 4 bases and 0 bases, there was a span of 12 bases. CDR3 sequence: CASSPRQTSTDTQYF. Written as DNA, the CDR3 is TGTGCCAGCAGCCCTCGCCAGACCAGCACAGATACGCAGTATTTT.

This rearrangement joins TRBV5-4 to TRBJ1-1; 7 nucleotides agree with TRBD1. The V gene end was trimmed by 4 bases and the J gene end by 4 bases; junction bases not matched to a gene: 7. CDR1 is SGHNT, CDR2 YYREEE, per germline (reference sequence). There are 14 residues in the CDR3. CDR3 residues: CASSKGTELTEAFF. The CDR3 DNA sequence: TGTGCCAGCAGCAAAGGGACAGAACTCACTGAAGCTTTCTTT.

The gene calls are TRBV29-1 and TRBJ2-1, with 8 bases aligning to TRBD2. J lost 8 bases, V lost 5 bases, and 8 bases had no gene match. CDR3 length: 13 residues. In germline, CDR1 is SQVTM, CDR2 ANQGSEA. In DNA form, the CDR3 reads TGCAGCGTTTTCAGCGGGGGAGGCGATGAGCAGTTCTTC. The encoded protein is CSVFSGGGDEQFF.

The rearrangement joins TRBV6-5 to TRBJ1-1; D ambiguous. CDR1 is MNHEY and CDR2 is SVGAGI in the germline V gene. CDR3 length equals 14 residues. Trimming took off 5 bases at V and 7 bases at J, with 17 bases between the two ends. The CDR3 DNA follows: TGTGCCAGCAGTCCCATCTTTGACCGAGATGAAGCTTTCTTT. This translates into CASSPIFDRDEAFF.

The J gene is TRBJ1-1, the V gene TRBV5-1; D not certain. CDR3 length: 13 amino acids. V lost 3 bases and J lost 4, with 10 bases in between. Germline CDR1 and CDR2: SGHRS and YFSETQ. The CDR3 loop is CASSSEDITEAFF. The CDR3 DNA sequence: TGCGCCAGCAGCTCTGAAGACATCACTGAAGCTTTCTTT.

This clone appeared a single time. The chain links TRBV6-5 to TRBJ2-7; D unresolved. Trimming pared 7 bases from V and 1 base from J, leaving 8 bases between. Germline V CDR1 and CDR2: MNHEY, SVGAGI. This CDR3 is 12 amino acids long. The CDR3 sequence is CASTDTSYEQYF. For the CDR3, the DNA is TGTGCCAGCACCGACACTTCCTACGAGCAGTACTTC.

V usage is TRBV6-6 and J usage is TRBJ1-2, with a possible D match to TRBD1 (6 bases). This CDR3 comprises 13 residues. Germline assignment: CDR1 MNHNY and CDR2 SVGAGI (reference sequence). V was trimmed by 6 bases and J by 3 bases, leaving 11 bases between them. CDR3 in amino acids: CASSGTSYYGYTF. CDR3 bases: TGTGCCAGCAGCGGGACATCCTACTATGGCTACACCTTC.

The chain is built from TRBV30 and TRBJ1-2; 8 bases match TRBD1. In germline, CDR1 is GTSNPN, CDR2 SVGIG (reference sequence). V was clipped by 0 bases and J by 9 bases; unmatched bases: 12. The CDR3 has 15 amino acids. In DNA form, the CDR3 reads TGTGCCTGGAGTGTACCCTCCGGGACAGGTGAACGCTACACCTTC. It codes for CAWSVPSGTGERYTF.

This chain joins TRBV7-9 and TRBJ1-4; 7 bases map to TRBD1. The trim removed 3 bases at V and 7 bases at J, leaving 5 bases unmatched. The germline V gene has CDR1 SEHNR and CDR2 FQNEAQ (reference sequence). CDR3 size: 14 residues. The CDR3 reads CASSFRQGREKLFF. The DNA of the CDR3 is TGTGCCAGCAGCTTCCGACAGGGCCGTGAAAAACTGTTTTTT.

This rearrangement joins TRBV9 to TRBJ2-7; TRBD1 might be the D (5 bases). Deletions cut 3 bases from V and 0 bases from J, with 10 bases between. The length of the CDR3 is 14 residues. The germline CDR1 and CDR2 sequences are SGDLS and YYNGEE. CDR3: CASSAQESSYEQYF. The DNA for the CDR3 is TGTGCCAGCAGCGCACAGGAGAGCTCCTACGAGCAGTACTTC.

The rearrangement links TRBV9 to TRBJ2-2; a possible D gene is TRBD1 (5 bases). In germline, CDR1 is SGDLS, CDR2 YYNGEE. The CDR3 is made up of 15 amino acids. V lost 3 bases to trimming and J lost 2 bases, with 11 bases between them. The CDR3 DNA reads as TGTGCCAGCAGCGCCCGACAGTATAACACCGGGGAGCTGTTTTTT. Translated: CASSARQYNTGELFF. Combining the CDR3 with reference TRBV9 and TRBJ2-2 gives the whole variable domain DSGVTQTPKHLITATGQRVTLRCSPRSGDLSVYWYQQSLDQGLQFLIQYYNGEERAKGNILERFSAQQFPDLHSELNLSSLELGDSALYFCASSARQYNTGELFFGEGSRLTVL.

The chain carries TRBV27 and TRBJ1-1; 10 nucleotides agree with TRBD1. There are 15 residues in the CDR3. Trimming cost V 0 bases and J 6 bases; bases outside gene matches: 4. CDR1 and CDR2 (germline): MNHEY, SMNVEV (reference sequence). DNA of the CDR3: TGTGCCAGCAGTTTATCGAGGACAGGGGGGGCTGAAGCTTTCTTT. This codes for CASSLSRTGGAEAFF.